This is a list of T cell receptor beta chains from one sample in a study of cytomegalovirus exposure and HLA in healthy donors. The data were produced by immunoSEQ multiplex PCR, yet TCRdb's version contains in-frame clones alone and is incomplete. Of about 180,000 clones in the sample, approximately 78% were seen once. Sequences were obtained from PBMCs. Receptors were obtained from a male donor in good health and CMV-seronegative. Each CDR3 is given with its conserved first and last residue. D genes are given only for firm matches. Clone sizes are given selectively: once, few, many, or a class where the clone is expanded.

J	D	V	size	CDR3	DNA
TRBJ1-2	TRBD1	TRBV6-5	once	CASSYGTGASGYTF	TGTGCCAGCAGTTACGGGACAGGGGCAAGTGGCTACACCTTC
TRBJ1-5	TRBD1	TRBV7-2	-	CASSFEGAAGPQHF	TGTGCCAGCAGCTTCGAGGGGGCGGCGGGGCCCCAGCATTTT
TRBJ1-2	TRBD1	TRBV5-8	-	CASSGPGAQGDYGYTF	TGTGCCAGCAGCGGGCCCGGGGCCCAGGGGGACTATGGCTACACCTTC
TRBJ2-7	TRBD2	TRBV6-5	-	CASTRSGSLSYEQYF	TGTGCCAGCACTCGTAGCGGGAGTTTGTCCTACGAGCAGTACTTC
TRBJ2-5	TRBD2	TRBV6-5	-	CASRDSGVYQETQYF	TGTGCCAGCAGAGATAGCGGGGTGTACCAAGAGACCCAGTACTTC
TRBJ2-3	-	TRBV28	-	CASSLWQGNSDTQYF	TGTGCCAGCAGTTTGTGGCAGGGAAATTCAGATACGCAGTATTTT
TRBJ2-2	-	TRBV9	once	CASSPVQYTGELFF	TGTGCCAGCAGCCCCGTCCAGTACACCGGGGAGCTGTTTTTT
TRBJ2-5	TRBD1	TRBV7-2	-	CASSTTGGRETQYF	TGTGCCAGCAGCACGACAGGGGGCCGGGAGACCCAGTACTTC
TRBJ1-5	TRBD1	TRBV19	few	CASGTGANQPQHF	TGTGCCAGTGGAACAGGGGCCAATCAGCCCCAGCATTTT
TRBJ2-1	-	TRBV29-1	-	CSVGTSGSSYNEQFF	TGCAGCGTTGGTACTTCGGGGTCCTCCTACAATGAGCAGTTCTTC
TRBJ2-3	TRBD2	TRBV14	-	CASSQVGGGAYDTQYF	TGTGCCAGCAGCCAAGTTGGCGGGGGGGCATATGATACGCAGTATTTT
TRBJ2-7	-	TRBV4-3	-	CASSQGLASYEQYF	TGCGCCAGCAGCCAGGGCTTGGCCTCCTACGAGCAGTACTTC
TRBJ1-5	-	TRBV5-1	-	CASSLDFYSNQPQHF	TGCGCCAGCAGTCTTGACTTTTATAGCAATCAGCCCCAGCATTTT
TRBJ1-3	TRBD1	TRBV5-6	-	CASSPGTAGNTIYF	TGTGCCAGCAGCCCAGGGACAGCCGGAAACACCATATATTTT
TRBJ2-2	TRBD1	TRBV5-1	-	CASSLALGQAVTGELFF	TGCGCCAGCAGCTTGGCCTTAGGACAGGCAGTCACCGGGGAGCTGTTTTTT
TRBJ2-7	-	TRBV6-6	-	CASTVLGAQYEQYF	TGTGCCAGCACCGTTTTGGGGGCCCAATACGAGCAGTACTTC
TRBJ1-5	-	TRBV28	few	CASNQANQPQHF	TGTGCCAGCAACCAGGCAAATCAGCCCCAGCATTTT
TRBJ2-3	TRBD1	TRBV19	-	CASRTGSTDTQYF	TGTGCCAGCCGGACAGGGAGCACAGATACGCAGTATTTT
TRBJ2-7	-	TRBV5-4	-	CASSFASGTYEQYF	TGTGCCAGCAGTTTCGCATCGGGTACATACGAGCAGTACTTC